The next 7 T cell receptor beta chains were all read from a single sample in a study of regulatory T cells in long-lasting Graves disease. Time point meaning: newly diagnosed GD, antithyroid drugs for less than 3 months. RNA isolated from PBMCs was used to make the TCR library. iRepertoire HTBI primers and Arm-PCR of CDR3 regions built TCR beta libraries. One entry per CDR3 protein results from TCRdb running MiXCR on the multiplex PCR reads. The sample shows around 450,000 distinct CDR3 sequences, around 15% of them seen only once. The same data also contributed to another study, on T cells in Graves' hyperthyroidism and ophthalmopathy.

The sequences come from peripheral blood mononuclear cells (PBMCs), collected at new diagnosis, from a patient treated with antithyroid drugs. These receptors all come from a man aged 40-55 years with Graves disease.

This clonotype has more than one count but fewer than ten. The chain recombines TRBV19 with TRBJ2-4; 8 bases fit TRBD1. CDR1 and CDR2 (germline): LNHDA, SQIVND (reference sequence). With 5 bases clipped from V and 6 bases from J, the junction kept 3 bases outside the gene matches. CDR3 length: 13 residues. The CDR3 reads CASSPGQANIQYF. The CDR3 bases are TGTGCCAGTAGTCCGGGACAGGCAAACATTCAGTACTTC. The whole variable domain, filled in from reference TRBV19 and TRBJ2-4, reads DGGITQSPKYLFRKEGQNVTLSCEQNLNHDAMYWYRQDPGQGLRLIYYSQIVNDFQKGDIAEGYSVSREKKESFPLTVTSAQKNPTAFYLCASSPGQANIQYFGAGTRLSVL.

This clonotype was seen at least ten times. CDR3 DNA: TGTGCCAGCAGTTCCGGGACAGGGGTTCTTGAGCAGTTCTTC. The encoded protein is CASSSGTGVLEQFF. The rearrangement joins TRBV28 to TRBJ2-1; 10 bases map to TRBD1. This CDR3 spans 14 amino acids. Germline assignment: CDR1 MDHEN and CDR2 SYDVKM. V was clipped by 4 bases and J by 9 bases; unmatched bases: 6.

This clonotype appeared many times. The chain uses TRBV6-5 and TRBJ2-3; either TRBD1 or TRBD2 may fit D (5 bases each). In germline, CDR1 is MNHEY, CDR2 SVGAGI. The ends were cut back, 1 base at V and 7 bases at J, with 15 bases in the middle. The CDR3 runs 15 residues. The CDR3 reads CASSYFIGTSNTQYF. CDR3 sequence (DNA): TGTGCCAGCAGTTACTTCATCGGGACCTCAAATACGCAGTATTTT.

The chain links TRBV24-1 to TRBJ2-2; D gene uncertain. This CDR3 spans 15 amino acids. Germline V gene sequence: CDR1 KGHDR, CDR2 SFDVKD. V lost 4 bases and J 1 base, leaving 9 bases between the germline ends. CDR3 region: CATSERWGNTGELFF. The CDR3 DNA sequence: TGTGCCACCAGTGAGAGGTGGGGGAACACCGGGGAGCTGTTTTTT.

This clonotype has just a few counts. This rearrangement joins TRBV12-3 or TRBV12-4 to TRBJ2-2; either TRBD1 or TRBD2 may fit D (6 bases each). Between the trimmed V and J ends, which lost 6 bases and 2 bases, there was a span of 19 bases. CDR3 length: 17 amino acids. DNA of the CDR3: TGTGCCAGCAGAACGAGGGGGGAGGTACTCAACACCGGGGAGCTGTTTTTT. This translates into CASRTRGEVLNTGELFF.

The chain has TRBV9 and TRBJ2-5; TRBD2 might be the D (5 bases). Germline V lookup: CDR1 SGDLS, CDR2 YYNGEE. The CDR3 is 16 residues long. Trimming removed 0 bases from V and 0 bases from J, with 12 bases in between. CDR3 loop: CASSVGVSGDQETQYF. CDR3 nucleotide sequence: TGTGCCAGCAGCGTAGGTGTCAGCGGAGACCAAGAGACCCAGTACTTC.

This clonotype has only a few counts. The chain combines TRBV12-3 or TRBV12-4 with TRBJ1-5, with 7 bases aligning to TRBD1. V dropped 5 bases and J dropped 7; count of bases not matched to a gene: 8. The CDR3 is made up of 14 amino acids. The CDR3 DNA sequence: TGTGCCAGCAGTACCCGACAGGGAGGCCAGCCCCAGCATTTT. It codes for CASSTRQGGQPQHF.